Below, 10 T cell receptor beta chains from the same sample are listed, as sequenced in a study of blood T cell repertoires in COVID-19 (dated by TCRdb to the early 2020s). The library came from the immunoSEQ multiplex PCR assay. TCRdb obtained this table from immuneACCESS and retained in-frame rearrangements with V and J assigned. These tables miss some clones; where compared with another copy, unresolved V genes account for less than half of the shortfall, and the remainder is unexplained. Here the sample has some 250,000 clones; just over 85% occur a single time. The ten top clones hold around 2.2% of the sample. The sample comprised peripheral blood. The source is a man younger than 45 who had recovered from COVID-19.

This sequence joins TRBV10-3 and TRBJ1-2; the match to TRBD1 covers 10 bases. CDR3 length equals 13 residues. After removal of 8 bases from V and 6 bases from J, the junction contained 6 bases not matched to a gene. Germline-derived CDR1 and CDR2 are ENHRY and SYGVKD. CDR3 sequence: CAIGDRGGNGYTF. The CDR3 coding sequence is TGTGCCATCGGGGACAGGGGAGGGAATGGCTACACCTTC.

The chain couples TRBV7-9 to TRBJ2-7; TRBD1 aligns across 7 bases. The CDR3 runs 13 residues. V lost 4 bases, J lost 1 base, and 1 base stayed unmatched. Germline V lookup: CDR1 SEHNR, CDR2 FQNEAQ (reference sequence). The CDR3 is CASSSTGSYEQYF. The DNA of the CDR3 is TGTGCCAGCAGCTCGACAGGGTCCTACGAGCAGTACTTC. Drawing the rest from reference TRBV7-9 and TRBJ2-7, the complete variable domain is DTGVSQNPRHKITKRGQNVTFRCDPISEHNRLYWYRQTLGQGPEFLTYFQNEAQLEKSRLLSDRFSAERPKGSFSTLEIQRTEQGDSAMYLCASSSTGSYEQYFGPGTRLTVT.

This clone was seen only a few times. CDR3 sequence: CASSWGLQGAAFF. The CDR3 DNA reads as TGTGCCAGCAGCTGGGGATTACAGGGAGCAGCTTTCTTT. This chain links TRBV7-2 with TRBJ1-1; D may be TRBD1 (6 bases). In germline, CDR1 is SGHTA, CDR2 FQGNSA. V lost 4 bases to trimming and J lost 10 bases, with 16 bases between them. The CDR3 has 13 residues.

The J gene is TRBJ2-1, the V gene TRBV24-1, with TRBD2 matching 11 bases. After removal of 4 bases from V and 5 bases from J, the junction contained 15 bases not matched to a gene. The germline gives CDR1 KGHDR, CDR2 SFDVKD. CDR3 length: 19 residues. The CDR3 region is CATSDAPPIAGGRNNEQFF. The CDR3 DNA reads as TGTGCCACCAGTGACGCCCCCCCCATAGCGGGGGGGCGCAACAATGAGCAGTTCTTC.

This clone was seen only a few times. V is TRBV19 and J is TRBJ1-6; D perhaps matches TRBD1 (6 bases). From germline, CDR1 is LNHDA and CDR2 SQIVND (reference sequence). The ends were cut back, 0 bases at V and 6 bases at J, with 9 bases in the middle. This CDR3 has 15 residues. As DNA, the CDR3 is TGTGCCAGTAGTATAGATAGGGGGATTAATTCACCCCTCCACTTT. This gives the protein CASSIDRGINSPLHF.

This chain uses TRBV5-1 with TRBJ1-4, with TRBD1 identical over 7 bases. The CDR3 spans 15 residues. The germline CDR1 and CDR2 sequences are SGHRS and YFSETQ. Losses at the gene ends were 3 bases for V and 7 bases for J; bases not matched to a gene: 9. CDR3: CASSWEGGAFEKLFF. For the CDR3, the DNA is TGCGCCAGCAGCTGGGAAGGGGGCGCCTTTGAAAAACTGTTTTTT.

The chain recombines TRBV7-9 with TRBJ1-6; possibly TRBD1 for D (6 bases). The CDR3 runs 15 residues. Germline values: CDR1 SEHNR, CDR2 FQNEAQ (reference sequence). The germline V and J ends were trimmed by 4 bases and 4 bases, with 11 bases remaining between them. DNA of the CDR3: TGTGCCAGCAGCTCATTAGACAGGTATAATTCACCCCTCCACTTT. Amino acid sequence: CASSSLDRYNSPLHF.

The gene calls are TRBV5-4 and TRBJ1-3; the match to TRBD1 covers 7 bases. There are 16 residues in the CDR3. Germline V gene data show CDR1 as SGHNT and CDR2 as YYREEE (reference sequence). J lost 0 bases, V lost 4 bases, and 7 bases had no gene match. Here the CDR3 DNA reads TGTGCCAGCAGCCGGGGACAGAGCCACTCTGGAAACACCATATATTTT. This encodes CASSRGQSHSGNTIYF.

The rearrangement joins TRBV27 to TRBJ1-5; perhaps TRBD1 as D (5 bases). This CDR3 is built from 17 residues. V was cut by 5 bases and J by 2 bases, with 19 bases left in between. Germline lookup yields CDR1 MNHEY and CDR2 SMNVEV (reference sequence). The CDR3 nucleotides read TGTGCCAGCAGTGGCCGGTCCGGGGGATGGGGCAATCAGCCCCAGCATTTT. This sequence encodes CASSGRSGGWGNQPQHF.

The CDR3 DNA reads TGCGCCACTTGGGGGGGCGCCTACGAGCAGTACTTC. Protein product: CATWGGAYEQYF. The rearrangement uses TRBV5-1 and TRBJ2-7; maybe TRBD2 (7 bases). The germline CDR1 and CDR2 sequences are SGHRS and YFSETQ. V was trimmed by 9 bases and J by 2 bases, leaving 12 bases between them. The CDR3 extends over 12 amino acids.